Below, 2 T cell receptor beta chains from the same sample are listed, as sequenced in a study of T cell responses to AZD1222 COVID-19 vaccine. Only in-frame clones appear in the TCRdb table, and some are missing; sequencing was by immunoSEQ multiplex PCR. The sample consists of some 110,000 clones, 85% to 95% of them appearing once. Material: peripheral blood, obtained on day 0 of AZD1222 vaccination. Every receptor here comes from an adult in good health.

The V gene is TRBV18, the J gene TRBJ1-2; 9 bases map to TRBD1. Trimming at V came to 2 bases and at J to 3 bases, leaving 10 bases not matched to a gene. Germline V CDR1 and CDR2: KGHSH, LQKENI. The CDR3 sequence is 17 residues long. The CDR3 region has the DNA TGTGCCAGCTCACCAGGGGGACAGGGTCCCTTTTACTATGGCTACACCTTC. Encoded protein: CASSPGGQGPFYYGYTF.

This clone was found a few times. The CDR3 here is CAWSVLKGPGEQYF. The DNA of the CDR3 is TGTGCCTGGAGTGTGTTAAAGGGCCCGGGCGAGCAGTACTTC. The chain carries TRBV30 and TRBJ2-7; no clear D gene. Germline CDR1 reads GTSNPN; CDR2 reads SVGIG (reference sequence). Trimming removed 0 bases at V and 6 bases at J, with 15 bases between. The CDR3 is made up of 14 amino acids. Looking up the rest from reference TRBV30 and TRBJ2-7 gives the full variable domain: SQTIHQWPATLVQPVGSPLSLECTVEGTSNPNLYWYRQAAGRGLQLLFYSVGIGQISSEVPQNLSASRPQDRQFILSSKKLLLSDSGFYLCAWSVLKGPGEQYFGPGTRLTVT.